This TCR beta chain was captured in a study of T-cell reconstitution after alpha-beta-depleted transplantation in children. The authors prepared the TCRbeta library with unique molecular identifiers. TCRdb independently ran MiXCR on the PCR reads; one entry per CDR3 protein. The sample lists around 700,000 distinct CDR3 sequences, about an eighth occurring once. In this sample, this clonotype turned up a few times. Its cognate antigen is unknown. V shed 6 bases and J shed 4 bases, with 16 bases lying between them. The CDR3 covers 15 residues. Germline V gene lookup returns CDR1 MNHNS and CDR2 SASEGT. Study observations and caveats: For some patients, TCRbeta diversity was high at day 60 because of recipient T cells and thymic progenitors that survived. T-cell counts and diversity at one year post-transplant came mainly from newly produced T cells. Several hundred expanded graft clones reportedly gave rise to the alpha-beta T cells present about two months after transplant.

The rearrangement uses TRBV6-1 and TRBJ1-5, with a tentative D call TRBD1 (6 bases). This sequence was found in a girl aged 2-9 years with congenital amegakaryocytic thrombocytopenia, due to receive a stem cell transplant. Sequencing used PBMCs, obtained before TCRalphabeta/CD19-depleted stem cell transplant. The CDR3 DNA reads as TGTGCCAGCAGACCGGACCGAGGGGGTAATCAGCCCCAGCATTTT. It encodes CASRPDRGGNQPQHF.